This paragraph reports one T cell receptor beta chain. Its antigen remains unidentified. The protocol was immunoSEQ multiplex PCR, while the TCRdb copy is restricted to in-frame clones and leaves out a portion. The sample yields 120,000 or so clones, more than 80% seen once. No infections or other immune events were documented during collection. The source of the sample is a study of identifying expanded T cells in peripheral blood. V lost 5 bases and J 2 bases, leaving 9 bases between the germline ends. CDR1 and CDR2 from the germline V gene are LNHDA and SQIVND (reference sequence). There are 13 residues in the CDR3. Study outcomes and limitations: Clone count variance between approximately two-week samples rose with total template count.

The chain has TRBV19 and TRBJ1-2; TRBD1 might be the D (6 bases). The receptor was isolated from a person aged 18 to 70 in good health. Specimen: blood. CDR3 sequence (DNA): TGTGCCAGTAGTGATACAGGGAACTATGGCTACACCTTC. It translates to CASSDTGNYGYTF.